These 7 T cell receptor beta chains share one sample of origin, sequenced in a study of tissue T cells after allogeneic stem cell transplantation. Assay used: immunoSEQ multiplex PCR; TCRdb lists only in-frame clones, some missing. The table lists 7,000 to 8,000 clones, approximately 34% of them singletons, with over 2.5% in the top ten. Time point defined: mouse harvest day 14 after allogeneic transplant. Mouse grafts combined 10^7 T-cell-depleted bone marrow cells with 10^6 splenic CD5+ T cells. Sequencing was done on a sample of skin. The source of these receptors is a female BALB/c mouse given C57BL/6 T cells with graft-versus-host disease after an allogeneic hematopoietic cell transplant.

On this clone: Mouse gene names apply. Read coverage stops 1 residue before the CDR3 terminus; the germline J gene supplies the remainder. The genes are TRBV26 and TRBJ2-4; D unresolved. Trimming took 0 bases from V and 2 from J, leaving 6 bases between them. This CDR3 contains 14 residues. The germline gives CDR1 KGHPV, CDR2 FQNQEV (reference sequence). The CDR3 DNA, read in part, is TGTGCCAGCAGTCTGTCAGGGTTTCAAAACACCTTGTAC. Residues: CASSLSGFQNTLY. The whole CDR3 sequence is CASSLSGFQNTLYF.

This clone was observed a handful of times. Here the gene names and germline are mouse. This CDR3 reads CASTDSNNNQAPLF. Partial CDR3 DNA: TGTGCAAGCACCGACAGCAATAACAACCAGGCTCCGCTT. The J gene is TRBJ1-5, the V gene TRBV16; TRBD1 might be the D (5 bases). The CDR3 end falls 1 residue outside the read, so it is completed with the germline J gene. Germline assignment: CDR1 SGHSA and CDR2 FRNQAP. V was shortened by 7 bases and J by 0 bases, with 10 bases between the two germline ends. The CDR3 sequence is 14 residues long.

Turning to this clone: The genes and germline here are from mouse. Coverage ceases 1 residue before the CDR3 finishes, and the germline J gene fills in the end. This chain joins TRBV1 and TRBJ2-4; D remains ambiguous. CDR1 NSQYPW and CDR2 LRSPGD come from the germline V gene (reference sequence). The V gene lost 0 bases and the J gene lost 2 bases, with 6 bases spanning the gap. This CDR3 spans 14 amino acids. This CDR3 reads CTCSADVTQNTLYF. The sequenced CDR3 bases are TGCACCTGCAGTGCAGATGTCACTCAAAACACCTTGTAC.

A word on this clone: Germline and genes here are mouse. The CDR3 extends 1 residue past the end of the read, so its final part is completed from the germline J gene. The chain carries TRBV5 and TRBJ2-5; the D gene is possibly TRBD2 (7 bases). The CDR3 extends over 15 amino acids. The V end lost 0 bases, the J end lost 3 bases, and 10 bases lay between the germline ends. The germline CDR1 and CDR2 sequences are LGHNA and YNLKQL (reference sequence). CDR3 residues: CASSQDEGGQDTQYF. The CDR3 bases that were read are TGTGCCAGCAGCCAAGATGAGGGGGGGCAAGACACCCAGTAC.

This clone is labeled as medium-sized. The germline and genes are mouse ones. The sequenced fragment ends 1 residue before the CDR3 boundary, so the rest is inferred from the germline J gene. J is TRBJ2-1 and V is TRBV16; 10 bases are shared with TRBD2. This CDR3 has 14 amino acids. Trimming removed 7 bases from V and 5 bases from J; junction bases left unmatched: 5. The V gene's germline CDR1 is SGHSA and CDR2 FRNQAP. The CDR3: CASTLGGRDAEQFF. The CDR3 DNA, read in part, is TGTGCAAGCACCCTGGGGGGGCGCGATGCTGAGCAGTTC.

This clone was observed a handful of times. Mouse names are used for the genes. The CDR3 goes on 1 residue after the read ends, and that part is filled in from the germline J gene. The chain employs TRBV3 and TRBJ2-3, with D hard to call. This CDR3 is built from 14 residues. The germline V gene has CDR1 SNHLY and CDR2 FYNGKV (reference sequence). V was cut by 2 bases and J by 0 bases, with 6 bases left in between. Incomplete CDR3 DNA: TGTGCCAGCAGCTTATTCAGAAGTGCAGAAACGCTGTAT. This sequence encodes CASSLFRSAETLY. The entire CDR3 protein is CASSLFRSAETLYF.

A note on this clone: Here the gene names and germline are mouse. Coverage ceases 1 residue before the CDR3 finishes, and the germline J gene fills in the end. The rearrangement uses TRBV26 and TRBJ2-7, with D possibly being TRBD1 (5 bases). Deletions cut 4 bases from V and 5 bases from J, with 6 bases between. Germline CDR1 KGHPV, CDR2 FQNQEV (reference sequence). The length of the CDR3 is 11 residues. The CDR3 spells CASSQGDEQYF. CDR3 DNA, as far as it was read: TGTGCCAGCAGTCAAGGGGATGAACAGTAC. The whole variable domain, filled in from reference TRBV26 and TRBJ2-7, reads NSKVIQTPRYLVKGQGQKAKMRCIPEKGHPVVFWYQQNKNNEFKFLINFQNQEVLQQIDMTEKRFSAECPSNSPCSLEIQSSEAGDSALYLCASSQGDEQYFGPGTRLTVL.